This T cell receptor (beta chain) is drawn from a study of beta chain bispecific antibodies for T cell cancers (dated by TCRdb to the early 2020s). About the full investigation: Healthy donor T cells were cocultured with T cell leukemia lines and bispecific antibodies, then TRBV sequencing of surviving cells measured the depletion of each TRBV family. On the cell surface, TRBV12 (TRBV12-3) was expressed by Jurkat cells, whereas TRBV5-5 was expressed by HPB-ALL cells. Broader findings and caveats from the paper: Cross-reactivity of the anti-TRBV5-5 antibody with TRBV5-6 was attributed to high sequence similarity between the two genes. Leukemia cell line cells were mixed with normal T cells in each sequenced sample, and most of the targeted TRBV signal was derived from the leukemia cells rather than from the normal T cells.

Libraries incorporated unique molecular identifier barcodes, which were used to quantify clonotypes. Qiagen AllPrep DNA/RNA Micro kits were used to isolate total RNA, and an Agilent TapeStation was used to check RNA quality. TCR beta libraries were constructed by 5' RACE, in which cDNA synthesis was followed by two PCR steps with TCR beta constant-region gene-specific primers. An Illumina MiSeq platform was used to sequence the TCR beta libraries. As for how the authors treated the data: Reads were processed with MIGEC, MiXCR and VDJtools. To get a clonotype's frequency, the unique molecular identifiers belonging to that clonotype were divided by all unique molecular identifiers in the sample. Nonfunctional TRBV genes listed as pseudogenes or open reading frames in IMGT, such as TRBV1, TRBV12-1 and TRBV21, were excluded. TCRdb trimmed public reads at Q25 via fastp, called clones via MiXCR and kept in-frame beta chains. Here each entry gathers all rows of one CDR3 protein and keeps the most common genes and DNA. TCRdb, not the original authors, processed these V and J calls. The sample has 15,000 to 20,000 distinct CDR3 sequences on record, about 1.9% of them singletons. Jointly, the top ten make up 6.9% of the sample.

This clonotype was seen ten or more times. The target of this receptor is not known. The input lacks base qualities; no much larger clone sits a single base away. V loses 5 bases of germline sequence and J loses 0 bases, and the interval between the two ends is 11 bases. From the germline V gene, CDR1 is SGHAT and CDR2 is FQNNGV. From its cysteine to its phenylalanine, the CDR3 spans 15 amino acids. Just CDR3 DNA is preserved here, 45 bases in frame from base 1. T cells were expanded from blood mononuclear cells for approximately three days with either the anti-CD3 antibody OKT3 or CD3/CD28 Dynabeads. The culture conditions for expanded T cells were RPMI 1640 plus 10% fetal bovine serum, recombinant human IL-2 (approximately 100 IU/ml) and IL-7 (about 5 ng/ml). For cocultures, approximately 50,000 normal T cells were combined with approximately 50,000 target cells and bispecific antibody in about 0.095 mL and incubated for 17 hours at 37 degrees C. Each bispecific antibody was composed of two single-chain variable fragments, which were expressed in a single-chain diabody format with a His tag. Healthy human donors supplied the effector T cells, with peripheral blood mononuclear cells isolated from leukapheresis samples using Ficoll density gradient centrifugation.

The chain links TRBV11-2 with TRBJ1-5; no D gene call is confident. The sequence came from a human donor in good health. Some clones in this sample may be carry-over from other donors' samples. Sequenced input: healthy donor T cells cultured with leukemia cells. At the DNA level, the sequence is TGTGCCAGCAGCCTTGAGGGTTATAGCAATCAGCCCCAGCATTTT. This gives the protein CASSLEGYSNQPQHF.